This T cell receptor (beta chain) was sequenced during a study of blood T cell repertoires in COVID-19. Background on the study: COVID-19 samples, acute and convalescent, were from the United States, Italy and Spain. From T cells, B-cell-depleted T cells, or PBMCs came the material, which was cDNA or gDNA.

The table came from immunoSEQ multiplex PCR; TCRdb's copy has only in-frame clones and leaves some out. The repertoire holds about 320,000 clones, approximately 91% seen once, with about 5.2% in the top ten. Residents of about two dozen US areas, aged roughly 18 to 89 years, made up the participants. Germline CDR1 is SGHRS and CDR2 is YFSETQ. CDR3 size: 14 residues. Trimming stripped 5 bases from V and 3 bases from J, with 14 bases between. The receptor was isolated from a man in his 60s who had recovered from COVID-19. The chain links TRBV5-1 to TRBJ1-1, with a weak D call TRBD1 (5 bases). Material for sequencing was PBMCs or T cells enriched from blood (not recorded which). The CDR3 region is CASSEGQGYTEAFF. The CDR3 DNA is TGCGCCAGCAGTGAAGGGCAGGGCTACACTGAAGCTTTCTTT.